The entry that follows covers one TCR beta chain sequence. Its antigen is not known. Assay: immunoSEQ multiplex PCR; the TCRdb copy retains only in-frame clones and omits some. Of under 85,000 clones listed, nearly 95% were seen once; the top ten hold about 11%. This record belongs to a study of OX40 agonist ivuxolimab in advanced cancers. Turning to the study itself: Every 2 weeks, patients got intravenous ivuxolimab at one of six dose levels (0.01-10 mg/kg). Anti-PD-1, anti-PD-L1 or anti-CTLA-4 therapy given earlier was allowed, and roughly 40% had some.

Germline V gene sequence: CDR1 MNHEY, CDR2 SMNVEV (reference sequence). The CDR3 length is 16 residues. Trimming left V 2 bases short and J 7 bases short, with 17 bases between. General study findings and limits: More expanded clones were seen, on average, in CD8+ T cells than in CD4+. Partial responders dosed at 0.1-3.0 mg/kg displayed clonal expansion ranking among the lowest.

Here the sequenced sample was CD4+ or CD8+ T cells sorted from blood, taken in a trial of the OX40 agonist ivuxolimab. This rearrangement joins TRBV27 to TRBJ1-4; D unresolved. This clonotype was sampled from an adult with an advanced solid tumor such as melanoma, head and neck, liver or kidney cancer. The CDR3 sequence: CASSLTPEGWGEKLFF. For the CDR3, the DNA is TGTGCCAGCAGTTTAACCCCCGAGGGATGGGGTGAAAAACTGTTTTTT.